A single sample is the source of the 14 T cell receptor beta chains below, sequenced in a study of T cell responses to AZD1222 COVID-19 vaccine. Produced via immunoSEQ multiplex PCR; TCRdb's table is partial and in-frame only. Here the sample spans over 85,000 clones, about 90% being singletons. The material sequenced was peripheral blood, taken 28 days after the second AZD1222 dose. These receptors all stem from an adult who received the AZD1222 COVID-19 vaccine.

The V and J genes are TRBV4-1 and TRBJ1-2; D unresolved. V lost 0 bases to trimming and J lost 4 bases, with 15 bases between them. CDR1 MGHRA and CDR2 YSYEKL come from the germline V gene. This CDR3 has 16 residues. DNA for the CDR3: TGCGCCAGCAGCCAAGATCCCCAGCGAAACTCCTATGGCTACACCTTC. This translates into CASSQDPQRNSYGYTF.

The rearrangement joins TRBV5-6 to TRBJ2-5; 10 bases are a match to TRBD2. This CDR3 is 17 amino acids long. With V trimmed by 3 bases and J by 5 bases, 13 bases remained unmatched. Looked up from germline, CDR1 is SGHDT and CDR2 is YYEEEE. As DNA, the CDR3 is TGTGCCAGCAGCTCGGTAGCCGGGACTAGCGCGTGGGAGACCCAGTACTTC. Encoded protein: CASSSVAGTSAWETQYF.

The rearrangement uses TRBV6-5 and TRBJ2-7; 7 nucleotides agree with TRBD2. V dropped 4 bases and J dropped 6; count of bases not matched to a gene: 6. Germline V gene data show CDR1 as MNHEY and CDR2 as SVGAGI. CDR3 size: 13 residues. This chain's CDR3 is CASSSQTSTEQYF. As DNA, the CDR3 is TGTGCCAGCAGTTCCCAGACTAGCACCGAGCAGTACTTC.

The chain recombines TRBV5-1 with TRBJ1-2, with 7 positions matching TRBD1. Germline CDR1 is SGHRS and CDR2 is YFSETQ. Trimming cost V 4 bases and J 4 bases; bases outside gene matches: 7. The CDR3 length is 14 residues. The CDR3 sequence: CASSLDRALYGYTF. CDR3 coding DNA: TGCGCCAGCAGCCTCGACAGGGCACTCTATGGCTACACCTTC.

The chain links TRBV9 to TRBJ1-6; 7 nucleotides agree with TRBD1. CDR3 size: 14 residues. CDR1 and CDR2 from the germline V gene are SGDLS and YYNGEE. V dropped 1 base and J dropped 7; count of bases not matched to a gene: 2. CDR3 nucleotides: TGTGCCAGCAGCGTAACAGGGGTGAATTCACCCCTCCACTTT. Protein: CASSVTGVNSPLHF.

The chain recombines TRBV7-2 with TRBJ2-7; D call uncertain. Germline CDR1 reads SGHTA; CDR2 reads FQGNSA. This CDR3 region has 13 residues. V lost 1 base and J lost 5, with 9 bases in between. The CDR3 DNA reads TGTGCCAGCAGCTTAGTTTGGCAGGACGAGCAGTACTTC. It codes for CASSLVWQDEQYF.

For the CDR3, the DNA is TGTGCCAGTAGCGACCCGGCAGACCGGTTCATCTATGGCTACACCTTC. Translation gives CASSDPADRFIYGYTF. The chain couples TRBV19 to TRBJ1-2, with D unclear. The CDR3 has 16 residues. Trimming removed 6 bases at V and 4 bases at J, with 21 bases between. CDR1 is LNHDA, CDR2 SQIVND, per germline (reference sequence).

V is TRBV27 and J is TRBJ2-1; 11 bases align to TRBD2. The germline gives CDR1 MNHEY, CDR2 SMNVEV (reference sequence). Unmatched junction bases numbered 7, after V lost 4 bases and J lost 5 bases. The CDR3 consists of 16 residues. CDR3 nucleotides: TGTGCCAGCAGTTACGGACTAGCGGGTTATAACAATGAGCAGTTCTTC. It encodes CASSYGLAGYNNEQFF.

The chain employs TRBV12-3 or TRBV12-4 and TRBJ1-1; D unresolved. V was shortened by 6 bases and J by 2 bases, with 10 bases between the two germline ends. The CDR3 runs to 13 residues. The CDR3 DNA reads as TGTGCCAGCAGATTGGGTAGCAACACTGAAGCTTTCTTT. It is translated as CASRLGSNTEAFF.

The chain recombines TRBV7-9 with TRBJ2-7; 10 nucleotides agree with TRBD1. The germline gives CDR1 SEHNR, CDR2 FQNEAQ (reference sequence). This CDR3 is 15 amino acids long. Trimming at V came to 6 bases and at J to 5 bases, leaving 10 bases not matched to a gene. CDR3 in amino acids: CASRPIGTGVNEQYF. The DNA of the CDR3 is TGTGCCAGCAGACCAATCGGGACAGGGGTTAACGAGCAGTACTTC. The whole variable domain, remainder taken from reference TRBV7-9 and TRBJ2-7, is DTGVSQNPRHKITKRGQNVTFRCDPISEHNRLYWYRQTLGQGPEFLTYFQNEAQLEKSRLLSDRFSAERPKGSFSTLEIQRTEQGDSAMYLCASRPIGTGVNEQYFGPGTRLTVT.

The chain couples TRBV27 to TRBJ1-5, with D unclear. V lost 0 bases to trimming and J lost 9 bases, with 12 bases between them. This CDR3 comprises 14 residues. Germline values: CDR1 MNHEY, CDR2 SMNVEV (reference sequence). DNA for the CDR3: TGTGCCAGCAGTTTATCACGGGCCAAGTCGCCCCAGCATTTT. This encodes CASSLSRAKSPQHF.

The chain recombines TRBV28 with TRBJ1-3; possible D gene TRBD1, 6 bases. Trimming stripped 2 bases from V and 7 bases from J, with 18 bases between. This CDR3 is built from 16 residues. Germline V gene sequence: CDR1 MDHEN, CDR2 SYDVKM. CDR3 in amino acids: CASSLRALQGFNTIYF. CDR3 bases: TGTGCCAGCAGTTTACGGGCCCTACAGGGATTCAACACCATATATTTT.

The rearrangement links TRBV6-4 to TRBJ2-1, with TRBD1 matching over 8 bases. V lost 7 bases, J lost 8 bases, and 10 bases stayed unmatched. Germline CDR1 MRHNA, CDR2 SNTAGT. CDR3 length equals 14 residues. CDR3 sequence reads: CASTLDRDADEQFF. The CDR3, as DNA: TGTGCCAGCACCCTGGACAGGGATGCGGATGAGCAGTTCTTC.

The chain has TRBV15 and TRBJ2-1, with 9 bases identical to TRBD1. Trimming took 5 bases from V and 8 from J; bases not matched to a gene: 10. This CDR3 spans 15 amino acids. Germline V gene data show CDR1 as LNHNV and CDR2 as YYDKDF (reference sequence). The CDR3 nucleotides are TGTGCCACCAGCTCCGGGACAGGGTTGTTCGATGAGCAGTTCTTC. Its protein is CATSSGTGLFDEQFF.